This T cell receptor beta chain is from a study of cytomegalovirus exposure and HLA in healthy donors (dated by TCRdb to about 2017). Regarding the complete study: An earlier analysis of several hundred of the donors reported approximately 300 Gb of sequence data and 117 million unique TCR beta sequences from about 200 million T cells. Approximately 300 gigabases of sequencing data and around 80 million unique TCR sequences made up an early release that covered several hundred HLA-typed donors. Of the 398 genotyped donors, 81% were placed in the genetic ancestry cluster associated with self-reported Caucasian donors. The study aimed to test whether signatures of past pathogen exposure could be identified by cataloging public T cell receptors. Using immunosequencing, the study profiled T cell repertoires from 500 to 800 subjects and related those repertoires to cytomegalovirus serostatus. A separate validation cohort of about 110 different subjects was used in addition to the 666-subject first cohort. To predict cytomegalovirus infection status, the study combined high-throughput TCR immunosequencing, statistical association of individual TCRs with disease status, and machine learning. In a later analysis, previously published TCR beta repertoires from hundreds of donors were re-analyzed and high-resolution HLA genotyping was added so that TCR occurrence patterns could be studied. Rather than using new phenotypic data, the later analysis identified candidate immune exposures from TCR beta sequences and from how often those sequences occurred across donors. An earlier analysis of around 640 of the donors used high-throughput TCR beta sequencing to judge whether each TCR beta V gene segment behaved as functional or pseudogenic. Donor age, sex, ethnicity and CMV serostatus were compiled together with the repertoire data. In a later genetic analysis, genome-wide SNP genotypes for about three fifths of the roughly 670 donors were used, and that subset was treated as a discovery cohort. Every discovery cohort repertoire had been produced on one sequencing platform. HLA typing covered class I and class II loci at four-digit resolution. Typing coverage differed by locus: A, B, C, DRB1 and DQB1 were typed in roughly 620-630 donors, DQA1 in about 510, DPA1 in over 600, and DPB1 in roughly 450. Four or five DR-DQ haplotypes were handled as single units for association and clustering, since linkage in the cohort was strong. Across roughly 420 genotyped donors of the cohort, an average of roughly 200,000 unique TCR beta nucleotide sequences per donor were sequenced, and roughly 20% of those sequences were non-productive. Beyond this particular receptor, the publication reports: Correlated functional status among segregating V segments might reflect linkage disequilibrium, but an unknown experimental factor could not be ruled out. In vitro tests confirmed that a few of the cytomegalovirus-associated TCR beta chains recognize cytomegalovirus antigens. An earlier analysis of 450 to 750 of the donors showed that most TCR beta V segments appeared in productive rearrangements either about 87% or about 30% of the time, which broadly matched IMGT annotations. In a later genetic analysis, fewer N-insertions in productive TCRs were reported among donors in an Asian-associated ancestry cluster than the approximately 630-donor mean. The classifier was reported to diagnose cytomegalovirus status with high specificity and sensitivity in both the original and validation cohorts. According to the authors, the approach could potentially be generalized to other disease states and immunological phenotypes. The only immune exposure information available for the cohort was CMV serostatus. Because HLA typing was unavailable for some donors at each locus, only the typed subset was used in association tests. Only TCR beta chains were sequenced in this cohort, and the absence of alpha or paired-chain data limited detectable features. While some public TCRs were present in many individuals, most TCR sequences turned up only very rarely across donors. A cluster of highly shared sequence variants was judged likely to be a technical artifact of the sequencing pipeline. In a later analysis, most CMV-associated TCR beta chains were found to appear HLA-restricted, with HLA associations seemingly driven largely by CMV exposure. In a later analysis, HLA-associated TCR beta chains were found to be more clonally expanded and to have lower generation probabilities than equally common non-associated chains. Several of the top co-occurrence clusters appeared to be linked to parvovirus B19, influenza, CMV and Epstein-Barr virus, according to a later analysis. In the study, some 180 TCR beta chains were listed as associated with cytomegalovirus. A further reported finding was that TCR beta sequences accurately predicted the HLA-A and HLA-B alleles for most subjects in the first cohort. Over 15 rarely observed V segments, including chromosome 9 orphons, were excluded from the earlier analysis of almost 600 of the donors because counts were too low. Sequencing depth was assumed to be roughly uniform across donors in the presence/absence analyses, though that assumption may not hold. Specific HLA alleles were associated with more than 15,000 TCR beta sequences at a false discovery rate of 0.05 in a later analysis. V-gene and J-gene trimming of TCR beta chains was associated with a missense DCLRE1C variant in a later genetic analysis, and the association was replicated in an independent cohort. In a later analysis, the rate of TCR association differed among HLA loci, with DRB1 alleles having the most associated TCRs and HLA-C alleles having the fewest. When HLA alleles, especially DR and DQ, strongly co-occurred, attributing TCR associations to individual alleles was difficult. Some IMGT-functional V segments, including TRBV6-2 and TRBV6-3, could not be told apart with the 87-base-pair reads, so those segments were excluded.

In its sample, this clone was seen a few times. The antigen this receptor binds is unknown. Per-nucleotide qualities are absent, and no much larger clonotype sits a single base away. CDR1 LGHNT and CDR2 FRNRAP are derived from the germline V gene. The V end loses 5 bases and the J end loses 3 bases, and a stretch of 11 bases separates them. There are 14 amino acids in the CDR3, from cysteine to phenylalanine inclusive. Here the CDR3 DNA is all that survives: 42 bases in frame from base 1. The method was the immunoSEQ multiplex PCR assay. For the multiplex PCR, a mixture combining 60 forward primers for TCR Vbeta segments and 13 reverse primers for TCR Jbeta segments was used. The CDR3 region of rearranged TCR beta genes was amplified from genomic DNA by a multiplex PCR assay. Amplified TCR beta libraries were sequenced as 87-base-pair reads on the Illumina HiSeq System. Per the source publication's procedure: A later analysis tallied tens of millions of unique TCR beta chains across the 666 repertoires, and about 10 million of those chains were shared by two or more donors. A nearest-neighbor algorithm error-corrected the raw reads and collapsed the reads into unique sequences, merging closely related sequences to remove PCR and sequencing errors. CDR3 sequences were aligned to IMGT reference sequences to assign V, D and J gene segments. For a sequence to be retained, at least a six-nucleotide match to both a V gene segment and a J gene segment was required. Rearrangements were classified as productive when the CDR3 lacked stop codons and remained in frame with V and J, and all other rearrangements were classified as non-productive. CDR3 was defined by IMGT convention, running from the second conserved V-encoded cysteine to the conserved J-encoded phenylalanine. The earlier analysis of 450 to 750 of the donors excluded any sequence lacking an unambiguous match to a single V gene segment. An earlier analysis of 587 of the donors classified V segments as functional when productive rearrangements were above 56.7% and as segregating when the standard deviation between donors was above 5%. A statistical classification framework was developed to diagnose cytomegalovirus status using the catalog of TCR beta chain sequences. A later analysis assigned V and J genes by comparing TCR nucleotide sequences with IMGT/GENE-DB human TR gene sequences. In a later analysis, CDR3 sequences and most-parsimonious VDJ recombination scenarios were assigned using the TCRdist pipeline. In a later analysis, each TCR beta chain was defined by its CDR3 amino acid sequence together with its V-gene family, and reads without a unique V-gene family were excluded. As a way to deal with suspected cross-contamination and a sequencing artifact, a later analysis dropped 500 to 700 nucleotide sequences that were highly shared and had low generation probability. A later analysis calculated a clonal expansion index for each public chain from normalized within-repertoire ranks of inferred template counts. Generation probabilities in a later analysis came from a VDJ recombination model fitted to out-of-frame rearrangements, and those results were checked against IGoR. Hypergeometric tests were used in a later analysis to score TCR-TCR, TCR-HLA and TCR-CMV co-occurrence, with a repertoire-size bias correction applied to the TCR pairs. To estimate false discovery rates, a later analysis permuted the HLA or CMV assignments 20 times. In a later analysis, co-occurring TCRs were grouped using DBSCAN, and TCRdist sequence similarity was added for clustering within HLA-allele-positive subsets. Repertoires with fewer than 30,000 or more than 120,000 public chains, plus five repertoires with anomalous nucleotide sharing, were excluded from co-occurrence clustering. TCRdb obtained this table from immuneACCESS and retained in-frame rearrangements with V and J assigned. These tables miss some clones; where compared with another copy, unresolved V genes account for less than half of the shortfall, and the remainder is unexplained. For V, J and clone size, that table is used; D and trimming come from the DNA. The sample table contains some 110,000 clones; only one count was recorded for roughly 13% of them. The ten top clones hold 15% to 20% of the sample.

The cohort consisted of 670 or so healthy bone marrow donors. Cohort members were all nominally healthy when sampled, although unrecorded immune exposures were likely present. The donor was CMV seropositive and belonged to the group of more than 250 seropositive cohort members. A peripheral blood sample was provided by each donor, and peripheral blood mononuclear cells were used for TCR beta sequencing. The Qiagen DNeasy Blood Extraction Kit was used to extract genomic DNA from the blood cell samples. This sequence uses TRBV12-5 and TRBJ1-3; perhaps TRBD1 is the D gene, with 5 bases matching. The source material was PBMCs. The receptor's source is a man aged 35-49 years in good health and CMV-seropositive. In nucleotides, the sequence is TGTGCTAGTGGTCAGGGTCTCCTTGGAAACACCATATATTTT. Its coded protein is CASGQGLLGNTIYF.